This is a list of T cell receptor beta chains from one sample in a study of Ad26.COV2.S vaccination and SARS-CoV-2 variants. Measured with immunoSEQ multiplex PCR; TCRdb has only the in-frame clones, and not every one. The sample yields 350,000 to 500,000 clones, about 93% seen once. The sequencing here drew on peripheral blood, taken in a trial of Ad26.COV2.S vaccine versus placebo. The receptors here all came from a person aged 18 to 65 who received the Ad26.COV2.S COVID-19 vaccine or a placebo. CDR3s include the opening cysteine and the closing phenylalanine or tryptophan. The order of the fields is D gene, J gene, V gene, clone size, CDR3 protein, CDR3 DNA. The D gene is left open where the match is weak. Only some rows state a clone size, as once, few, many or a class for expanded clones.

d_gene: NA
j_gene: TRBJ1-4
v_gene: TRBV5-1
abundance: NA
CDR3aa: CASSPPYSNEKLFF
CDR3nt: TGCGCCAGCAGCCCCCCCTACTCTAATGAAAAACTGTTTTTT

d_gene: TRBD1
j_gene: TRBJ1-5
v_gene: TRBV25-1
abundance: NA
CDR3aa: CASSGTGGGQPQHF
CDR3nt: TGTGCCAGCAGCGGGACAGGGGGCGGTCAGCCCCAGCATTTT

d_gene: NA
j_gene: TRBJ2-7
v_gene: TRBV29-1
abundance: NA
CDR3aa: CSVGPGQTYEQYF
CDR3nt: TGCAGCGTTGGGCCCGGACAGACCTACGAGCAGTACTTC

d_gene: TRBD2
j_gene: TRBJ2-7
v_gene: TRBV6-5
abundance: NA
CDR3aa: CASIQSGSGEQYF
CDR3nt: TGTGCCAGCATCCAAAGCGGGAGTGGCGAGCAGTACTTC

d_gene: TRBD2
j_gene: TRBJ2-2
v_gene: TRBV6-2/TRBV6-3
abundance: NA
CDR3aa: CASSYHPFAGGNTGELFF
CDR3nt: TGTGCCAGCAGTTACCATCCCTTTGCGGGAGGGAACACCGGGGAGCTGTTTTTT

d_gene: TRBD2
j_gene: TRBJ2-7
v_gene: TRBV15
abundance: NA
CDR3aa: CATSTEREVSEQYF
CDR3nt: TGTGCCACCAGCACAGAGCGGGAGGTATCCGAGCAGTACTTC

d_gene: NA
j_gene: TRBJ1-2
v_gene: TRBV24-1
abundance: NA
CDR3aa: CATPEQGHYGYTF
CDR3nt: TGTGCCACCCCAGAGCAGGGCCACTATGGCTACACCTTC

d_gene: NA
j_gene: TRBJ2-7
v_gene: TRBV6-5
abundance: NA
CDR3aa: CASTQGGEQYF
CDR3nt: TGTGCCAGCACCCAGGGGGGCGAGCAGTACTTC

d_gene: NA
j_gene: TRBJ2-1
v_gene: TRBV10-3
abundance: NA
CDR3aa: CAISDNRGYNEQFF
CDR3nt: TGTGCCATCAGTGACAATCGCGGTTACAATGAGCAGTTCTTC

d_gene: NA
j_gene: TRBJ1-1
v_gene: TRBV5-6
abundance: NA
CDR3aa: CASSLVKENTEAFF
CDR3nt: TGTGCCAGCAGCTTGGTTAAAGAGAACACTGAAGCTTTCTTT

d_gene: NA
j_gene: TRBJ1-4
v_gene: TRBV28
abundance: NA
CDR3aa: CASSLQTLKEKLFF
CDR3nt: TGTGCCAGCAGTTTGCAGACTCTAAAGGAAAAACTGTTTTTT

d_gene: NA
j_gene: TRBJ2-1
v_gene: TRBV19
abundance: NA
CDR3aa: CASTHSQGWNEQFF
CDR3nt: TGTGCCAGTACTCATAGCCAGGGTTGGAATGAGCAGTTCTTC

d_gene: NA
j_gene: TRBJ1-1
v_gene: TRBV10-3
abundance: NA
CDR3aa: CAISEFRGTEAFF
CDR3nt: TGTGCCATCAGTGAGTTTCGGGGAACTGAAGCTTTCTTT

d_gene: TRBD1
j_gene: TRBJ1-2
v_gene: TRBV7-2
abundance: once
CDR3aa: CASSLEGARVYGYTF
CDR3nt: TGTGCCAGCAGCTTAGAGGGGGCGCGGGTCTATGGCTACACCTTC

d_gene: NA
j_gene: TRBJ2-1
v_gene: TRBV11-3
abundance: NA
CDR3aa: CASSSRTGSYNEQFF
CDR3nt: TGTGCCAGCAGCTCGCGGACTGGCTCCTACAATGAGCAGTTCTTC

d_gene: NA
j_gene: TRBJ2-6
v_gene: TRBV7-2
abundance: NA
CDR3aa: CASSLVTSGANVLTF
CDR3nt: TGTGCCAGCAGCTTAGTGACCTCTGGGGCCAACGTCCTGACTTTC

d_gene: NA
j_gene: TRBJ1-2
v_gene: TRBV30
abundance: NA
CDR3aa: CAWIQGGGGYTF
CDR3nt: TGTGCCTGGATACAGGGAGGAGGTGGCTACACCTTC

d_gene: NA
j_gene: TRBJ2-7
v_gene: TRBV14
abundance: NA
CDR3aa: CARPGGGYYEQYF
CDR3nt: TGTGCCAGGCCCGGAGGGGGCTACTACGAGCAGTACTTC

d_gene: NA
j_gene: TRBJ2-3
v_gene: TRBV5-1
abundance: NA
CDR3aa: CASSSSWGDTQYF
CDR3nt: TGCGCCAGCAGCTCGTCTTGGGGTGATACGCAGTATTTT

d_gene: TRBD2
j_gene: TRBJ2-7
v_gene: TRBV30
abundance: NA
CDR3aa: CAWLSGLAGGNYEQYF
CDR3nt: TGTGCCTGGCTCTCGGGACTAGCGGGAGGAAATTACGAGCAGTACTTC

d_gene: TRBD1
j_gene: TRBJ1-1
v_gene: TRBV7-2
abundance: NA
CDR3aa: CASSSPDRETEAFF
CDR3nt: TGTGCCAGCAGCTCACCGGACAGGGAAACTGAAGCTTTCTTT

d_gene: NA
j_gene: TRBJ1-6
v_gene: TRBV11-2
abundance: NA
CDR3aa: CASRAGLMNSPLHF
CDR3nt: TGTGCCAGCAGGGCAGGGCTAATGAATTCACCCCTCCACTTT

d_gene: NA
j_gene: TRBJ2-1
v_gene: TRBV4-3
abundance: NA
CDR3aa: CASSAGFSYNEQFF
CDR3nt: TGCGCCAGCAGCGCGGGGTTCTCCTACAATGAGCAGTTCTTC

d_gene: NA
j_gene: TRBJ1-5
v_gene: TRBV30
abundance: NA
CDR3aa: CAWASQDGGNQPQHF
CDR3nt: TGTGCCTGGGCTTCACAGGATGGGGGCAATCAGCCCCAGCATTTT

d_gene: TRBD2
j_gene: TRBJ2-7
v_gene: TRBV19
abundance: few
CDR3aa: CASGSGKDYEQYF
CDR3nt: TGTGCTAGCGGGAGTGGGAAAGACTACGAGCAGTACTTC

d_gene: NA
j_gene: TRBJ1-2
v_gene: TRBV4-3
abundance: NA
CDR3aa: CASSQDRLVYGYTF
CDR3nt: TGCGCCAGCAGCCAAGACAGGTTAGTCTATGGCTACACCTTC

d_gene: TRBD2
j_gene: TRBJ2-3
v_gene: TRBV10-3
abundance: few
CDR3aa: CAISETSGSSQYF
CDR3nt: TGTGCCATCAGCGAAACGAGCGGGAGTTCGCAGTATTTT

d_gene: NA
j_gene: TRBJ2-1
v_gene: TRBV4-3
abundance: NA
CDR3aa: CASSHGGRLDSYNEQFF
CDR3nt: TGCGCCAGCAGCCACGGGGGAAGGCTAGACTCCTACAATGAGCAGTTCTTC

d_gene: NA
j_gene: TRBJ1-5
v_gene: TRBV7-2
abundance: NA
CDR3aa: CASSLAVYSNQPQHF
CDR3nt: TGTGCCAGCAGCTTAGCAGTGTATAGCAATCAGCCCCAGCATTTT

d_gene: TRBD2
j_gene: TRBJ2-1
v_gene: TRBV24-1
abundance: NA
CDR3aa: CATSPGLAGGPGNEQFF
CDR3nt: TGTGCCACCAGTCCGGGACTAGCGGGAGGGCCGGGGAATGAGCAGTTCTTC